This entry concerns a single T cell receptor (beta chain). TCRdb reanalyzed the 5' RACE reads, giving one entry per CDR3 protein sequence and no DNA. The sample table includes 93,000 or so distinct CDR3 sequences. The CDR3 sequence is 14 residues long. Germline CDR1 KGHDR, CDR2 SFDVKD. These data come from a study of monozygotic twins with inflammatory bowel disease. The chain has TRBV24-1 and TRBJ1-1; as DNA is missing, the TRBD1 call by TCRdb cannot be tested. The sequence was collected from a human donor with ulcerative colitis or Crohn's disease, or a healthy co-twin of an affected twin (not recorded which). The sample taken for sequencing was blood. This CDR3 reads CATSDNQGNTEAFF.